These 25 T cell receptor beta chains share one sample of origin, sequenced in a study of T cell repertoires in cytomegalovirus infection (dated by TCRdb to about 2019). Antigen specificity for these receptors is unknown. Sequenced on an Illumina HiSeq 1500. Using fastp at Q25 and MiXCR, TCRdb reprocessed the public reads and kept productive beta chains. When rows share a CDR3 protein, they turn into one entry using the most common DNA and genes. In this sample the table shows approximately 280,000 distinct CDR3 sequences, approximately 22% of which occur a single time. Under 25% of the sample belongs to the ten largest clones. The treatment or condition label on this specimen signifies: in vitro stimulation with specific CMV peptide epitopes to enrich CMV-specific T cells. This specimen consisted of cultured PBMCs, obtained from culture after CMV antigen stimulation. The origin of the receptors is a human donor in good health (CMV status not recorded). Some clones in this sample may be carry-over from other donors' samples.

The chain links TRBV2 to TRBJ1-2, with 8 nucleotides matching TRBD1. After removal of 6 bases from V and 7 bases from J, the junction contained 10 bases not matched to a gene. The CDR3 has 14 amino acids. Germline-derived CDR1 and CDR2 are SNHLY and FYNNEI. CDR3 sequence (DNA): TGTGCCAGCAGGAACCCGGGACAGGCTGGTGGCTACACCTTC. Translation: CASRNPGQAGGYTF.

This clonotype was counted ten times or more. J is TRBJ1-2 and V is TRBV7-8; D remains unclear. The ends were cut back, 1 base at V and 5 bases at J, with 17 bases in the middle. This CDR3 is built from 16 residues. Germline CDR1 and CDR2: SGHVS and FQNEAQ. This CDR3 is CASSLVSGTHSYGYTF. CDR3 DNA: TGTGCCAGCAGCTTAGTTTCCGGTACCCACTCATATGGCTACACCTTC. The whole variable domain, remainder taken from reference TRBV7-8 and TRBJ1-2, is GAGVSQSPRYKVAKRGQDVALRCDPISGHVSLFWYQQALGQGPEFLTYFQNEAQLDKSGLPSDRFFAERPEGSVSTLKIQRTQQEDSAVYLCASSLVSGTHSYGYTFGSGTRLTVV.

The chain recombines TRBV7-3 with TRBJ2-1; TRBD2 might be the D (6 bases). Trimming took off 2 bases at V and 6 bases at J, with 11 bases between the two ends. The CDR3 totals 14 residues. In germline, CDR1 is SGHTA, CDR2 FQGTGA. CDR3 residues: CASSLGGGANEQFF. The CDR3 DNA reads as TGTGCCAGCAGCTTAGGTGGAGGGGCCAATGAGCAGTTCTTC. The variable domain in full, completed from reference TRBV7-3 and TRBJ2-1, reads GAGVSQTPSNKVTEKGKYVELRCDPISGHTALYWYRQSLGQGPEFLIYFQGTGAADDSGLPNDRFFAVRPEGSVSTLKIQRTERGDSAVYLCASSLGGGANEQFFGPGTRLTVL.

This clonotype was seen many times. The chain carries TRBV7-2 and TRBJ2-1; 13 bases map to TRBD2. Losses at the gene ends were 5 bases for V and 6 bases for J; bases not matched to a gene: 7. Per the germline V gene, CDR1 is SGHTA and CDR2 is FQGNSA. This CDR3 comprises 16 residues. CDR3 coding DNA: TGTGCCAGCAGCCGGGCAACTAGCGGGAGGGCCAATGAGCAGTTCTTC. Translation gives CASSRATSGRANEQFF.

This clonotype was recorded a few times. V gene TRBV20-1 combines with J gene TRBJ2-7; 10 bases fit TRBD2. After removal of 3 bases from V and 0 bases from J, the junction contained 5 bases not matched to a gene. The germline V gene encodes CDR1 DFQATT and CDR2 SNEGSKA (reference sequence). The CDR3 runs to 15 residues. CDR3 residues: CSARPTSGNSYEQYF. CDR3 sequence (DNA): TGCAGTGCTAGGCCCACTAGCGGGAACTCCTACGAGCAGTACTTC.

The chain couples TRBV4-3 to TRBJ1-1; no clear D. The CDR3 loop spans 15 amino acids. Trimming pared 1 base from V and 1 base from J, leaving 10 bases between. Germline values: CDR1 LGHNA, CDR2 YSLEER. The CDR3 is CASSQGWAKNTEAFF. In DNA form, the CDR3 reads TGCGCCAGCAGCCAAGGGTGGGCAAAGAACACTGAAGCTTTCTTT.

Only a few counts were recorded for this clonotype. This chain connects TRBV19 to TRBJ1-2, with D perhaps matching TRBD1 (5 bases). Per the germline V gene, CDR1 is LNHDA and CDR2 is SQIVND (reference sequence). This CDR3 comprises 14 residues. V dropped 6 bases and J dropped 5 bases, with 16 bases sitting between them. The CDR3 sequence: CASSPPGTLYGYTF. The CDR3, as DNA: TGTGCCAGTAGCCCCCCCGGGACTTTGTATGGCTACACCTTC.

Ten or more counts support this clonotype. J is TRBJ2-6 and V is TRBV7-8, with D uncertain. CDR1 SGHVS and CDR2 FQNEAQ come from the germline V gene. V shed 3 bases and J shed 1 base, with 16 bases lying between them. This CDR3 is built from 18 residues. The CDR3: CASSFSLLRRSGANVLTF. The DNA of the CDR3 is TGTGCCAGCAGCTTTAGTCTTTTGAGGCGGTCTGGGGCCAACGTCCTGACTTTC. Together with reference TRBV7-8 and TRBJ2-6, the CDR3 gives the full variable domain: GAGVSQSPRYKVAKRGQDVALRCDPISGHVSLFWYQQALGQGPEFLTYFQNEAQLDKSGLPSDRFFAERPEGSVSTLKIQRTQQEDSAVYLCASSFSLLRRSGANVLTFGAGSRLTVL.

This clonotype was seen a handful of times. The chain carries TRBV27 and TRBJ2-1, with 13 nucleotides matching TRBD2. CDR1 and CDR2 from the germline V gene are MNHEY and SMNVEV (reference sequence). The CDR3 totals 17 residues. J lost 7 bases, V lost 7 bases, and 13 bases had no gene match. Here the CDR3 DNA reads TGTGCCAGCACGGGCAGGGGGTGGACTAGCGGGAGAAATGAGCAGTTCTTC. This gives the protein CASTGRGWTSGRNEQFF.

This clonotype was counted only a few times. The J gene is TRBJ1-2, the V gene TRBV7-2; D unresolved. CDR1 is SGHTA, CDR2 FQGNSA, per germline. V was clipped by 7 bases and J by 4 bases, with 16 bases between them. The CDR3 has 14 residues. Written as DNA, the CDR3 is TGTGCCAGCACCCTTATAGGGCAGACCTATGGCTACACCTTC. Protein product: CASTLIGQTYGYTF.

The chain links TRBV4-1 to TRBJ1-1, with 8 positions matching TRBD1. The CDR3 runs to 19 residues. V gave up 1 base and J gave up 7 bases; unmatched junction bases: 20. Germline V CDR1 and CDR2: MGHRA, YSYEKL. CDR3 sequence (DNA): TGCGCCAGCAGCCAAGTTCGCTTCCGAGGCCAGGGGGCGAGGATTGAAGCTTTCTTT. Its protein is CASSQVRFRGQGARIEAFF.

This clonotype has more than one count but fewer than ten. V gene TRBV29-1 combines with J gene TRBJ2-6; D unresolved. Looked up from germline, CDR1 is SQVTM and CDR2 is ANQGSEA. The CDR3 has 12 residues. The ends were cut back, 5 bases at V and 3 bases at J, with 5 bases in the middle. The CDR3 DNA is TGCAGCGTTTCCCTTGGGGCCAACGTCCTGACTTTC. Encoded protein: CSVSLGANVLTF.

This clonotype was counted at least ten times. This chain joins TRBV7-2 and TRBJ2-1; 12 bases map to TRBD2. With 1 base clipped from V and 8 bases from J, the junction kept 9 bases outside the gene matches. This CDR3 is built from 17 residues. Looked up from germline, CDR1 is SGHTA and CDR2 is FQGNSA. The CDR3 is CASSLGRTSGIRYEQFF. DNA for the CDR3: TGTGCCAGCAGCTTAGGCCGGACTAGCGGGATTAGATATGAGCAGTTCTTC. Full variable domain (missing parts from reference TRBV7-2 and TRBJ2-1): GAGVSQSPSNKVTEKGKDVELRCDPISGHTALYWYRQSLGQGLEFLIYFQGNSAPDKSGLPSDRFSAERTGGSVSTLTIQRTQQEDSAVYLCASSLGRTSGIRYEQFFGPGTRLTVL.

This clonotype was counted many times. This rearrangement joins TRBV7-8 to TRBJ1-2; the match to TRBD1 covers 7 bases. The germline CDR1 and CDR2 sequences are SGHVS and FQNEAQ. The CDR3 totals 16 residues. V trimming: 3 bases; J trimming: 4 bases; junction bases outside the gene matches: 11. CDR3 sequence: CASSFRSGTALYGYTF. CDR3 DNA sequence: TGTGCCAGCAGCTTTCGGTCCGGGACAGCCCTCTATGGCTACACCTTC.

This clonotype was counted once. This chain links TRBV4-3 with TRBJ2-5, with a weak D call TRBD2 (7 bases). CDR1 LGHNA and CDR2 YSLEER come from the germline V gene. The V gene lost 0 bases and the J gene lost 5 bases, with 10 bases spanning the gap. The CDR3 covers 14 residues. In DNA, the CDR3 is TGCGCCAGCAGCCAAGATGGGAGGGGGGAGACCCAGTACTTC. This encodes CASSQDGRGETQYF.

V is TRBV28 and J is TRBJ1-1; D gene unclear. The germline CDR1 and CDR2 sequences are MDHEN and SYDVKM. This CDR3 has 12 amino acids. With 7 bases removed from V and 11 bases from J, the gap between germline ends came to 17 bases. This CDR3 is CASTRPTAGAFF. In DNA, the CDR3 is TGTGCCAGCACCCGACCAACGGCCGGCGCTTTCTTT.

The sample holds a few counts of this clonotype. The J gene is TRBJ2-1, the V gene TRBV7-2, with D possibly called TRBD1 or TRBD2 (5 bases each). The length of the CDR3 is 15 residues. The V end lost 1 base, the J end lost 4 bases, and 11 bases lay between the germline ends. Germline CDR1 SGHTA, CDR2 FQGNSA. DNA for the CDR3: TGTGCCAGCAGCTTAGATGGGACCCTATACAATGAGCAGTTCTTC. Protein: CASSLDGTLYNEQFF.

The V and J genes are TRBV9 and TRBJ2-3, with D possibly being TRBD1 (5 bases). Trimming stripped 2 bases from V and 2 bases from J, with 9 bases between. The CDR3 totals 14 residues. Germline V gives CDR1 SGDLS, CDR2 YYNGEE. The CDR3 DNA follows: TGTGCCAGCAGCGTCAGGGAATACACAGATACGCAGTATTTT. As protein: CASSVREYTDTQYF.

This chain uses TRBV2 with TRBJ2-3, with D tentatively TRBD1 or TRBD2 (5 bases each). CDR3 length equals 14 residues. Trimming removed 6 bases from V and 2 bases from J, with 12 bases in between. CDR1 SNHLY and CDR2 FYNNEI come from the germline V gene. CDR3 coding DNA: TGTGCCAGCAGGGGACGACTCGCCACAGATACGCAGTATTTT. Translating gives CASRGRLATDTQYF. Full variable domain (remainder filled in from reference TRBV2 and TRBJ2-3): EPEVTQTPSHQVTQMGQEVILRCVPISNHLYFYWYRQILGQKVEFLVSFYNNEISEKSEIFDDQFSVERPDGSNFTLKIRSTKLEDSAMYFCASRGRLATDTQYFGPGTRLTVL.

Turning to this clonotype: This may arise from a read error, as a much more abundant clone is one base away. The chain carries TRBV28 and TRBJ1-1; D is unresolved. CDR3 length: 16 amino acids. Deletions cut 10 bases from V and 1 base from J, with 22 bases between. The V gene's germline CDR1 is MDHEN and CDR2 SYDVKM. The CDR3 DNA reads TGTGCCACCAGCCATGATGAAGGACTTACGAACACTGAAGCTTTCTTT. Its protein is CATSHDEGLTNTEAFF.

This chain links TRBV24-1 with TRBJ2-1; D unresolved. This CDR3 has 11 residues. Trimming removed 0 bases from V and 12 bases from J, with 5 bases in between. The V gene's germline CDR1 is KGHDR and CDR2 SFDVKD. In DNA form, the CDR3 reads TGTGCCACCAGTGATTTGGATGGGCAGTTCTTC. Its translation is CATSDLDGQFF.

The chain recombines TRBV19 with TRBJ2-2, with D perhaps TRBD1 (6 bases). V lost 5 bases and J lost 0, with 16 bases in between. CDR1 and CDR2 (germline): LNHDA, SQIVND (reference sequence). CDR3 size: 17 residues. The CDR3 loop is CASSRRQAASNTGELFF. DNA of the CDR3: TGTGCCAGTAGTCGTAGACAGGCGGCGTCGAACACCGGGGAGCTGTTTTTT.

The table lists this clonotype with a few counts. The gene calls are TRBV12-3 or TRBV12-4 and TRBJ2-1; D remains ambiguous. V dropped 7 bases and J dropped 0 bases, with 7 bases sitting between them. This CDR3 has 13 amino acids. CDR3 nucleotides: TGTGCCAGCACCCCCAGCTCCTACAATGAGCAGTTCTTC. Protein product: CASTPSSYNEQFF.

This clonotype was picked up a small number of times. The chain carries TRBV6-2 or TRBV6-3 and TRBJ1-6; 7 bases align to TRBD1. The CDR3 has 13 residues. CDR1 is MNHEY, CDR2 SVGEGT, per germline. Unmatched junction bases numbered 7, after V lost 6 bases and J lost 11 bases. CDR3: CASSETGYAPLHF. CDR3 nucleotides: TGTGCCAGCAGCGAGACAGGGTACGCACCCCTCCACTTT.

This clonotype was recorded many times. J is TRBJ2-3 and V is TRBV7-2, with a weak D call TRBD2 (5 bases). The CDR3 has 15 residues. CDR1 SGHTA and CDR2 FQGNSA come from the germline V gene. V lost 5 bases and J 0 bases, leaving 12 bases between the germline ends. CDR3 nucleotide sequence: TGTGCCAGCAGCCCGGACGGGAAAAGCACAGATACGCAGTATTTT. It encodes CASSPDGKSTDTQYF. Drawing the rest from reference TRBV7-2 and TRBJ2-3, the complete variable domain is GAGVSQSPSNKVTEKGKDVELRCDPISGHTALYWYRQSLGQGLEFLIYFQGNSAPDKSGLPSDRFSAERTGGSVSTLTIQRTQQEDSAVYLCASSPDGKSTDTQYFGPGTRLTVL.